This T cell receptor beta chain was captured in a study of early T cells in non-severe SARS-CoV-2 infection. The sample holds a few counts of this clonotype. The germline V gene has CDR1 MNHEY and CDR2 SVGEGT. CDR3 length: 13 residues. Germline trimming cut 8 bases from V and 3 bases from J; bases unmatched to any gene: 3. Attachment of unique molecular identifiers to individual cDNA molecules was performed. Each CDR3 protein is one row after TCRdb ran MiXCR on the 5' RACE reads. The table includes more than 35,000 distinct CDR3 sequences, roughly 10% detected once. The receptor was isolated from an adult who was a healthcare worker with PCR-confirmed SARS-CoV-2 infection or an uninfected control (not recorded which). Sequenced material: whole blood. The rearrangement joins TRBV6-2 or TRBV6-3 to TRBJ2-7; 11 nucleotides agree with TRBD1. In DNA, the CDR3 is TGTGCCAGCCTAGGGACAGGGGGCTACGAGCAGTACTTC. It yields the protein CASLGTGGYEQYF.